Listed here are 32 T cell receptor beta chains from one sample, sequenced in a study of shared clonotypes between healthy human individuals. Using immunoSEQ multiplex PCR, the repertoire was profiled, and TCRdb retains in-frame clones only, with some absent. The data contain roughly 2.5 million clones, just over 90% of them singletons. Sample: naive CD4+ T cells sorted from blood. Subset described: CD45RA+ positively selected. These receptors all stem from a man aged 18 to 30 in good health.

As concerns this clone: Other DNA sequences in this sample translate to the same CDR3. V usage is TRBV18 and J usage is TRBJ1-1; maybe TRBD1 (5 bases). The CDR3 is made up of 13 amino acids. Germline CDR1 KGHSH, CDR2 LQKENI. V lost 3 bases and J lost 3, with 8 bases in between. CDR3 coding DNA: TGTGCCAGCTCACCTTCGGGGGACACTGAAGCTTTCTTT. It yields the protein CASSPSGDTEAFF.

The rearrangement uses TRBV11-2 and TRBJ1-1; D might be TRBD1 (6 bases). Trimming pared 5 bases from V and 8 bases from J, leaving 24 bases between. This CDR3 is 16 amino acids long. Germline CDR1 SGHAT, CDR2 FQNNGV. The DNA for the CDR3 is TGTGCCAGCAGCCCCGCGAGTTTGGCAGGGGAGGAGGAAGCTTTCTTT. This codes for CASSPASLAGEEEAFF.

With respect to this clone: Other DNA sequences in the same sample also yield this CDR3. The chain combines TRBV15 with TRBJ2-1; D is undetermined. V was trimmed by 0 bases and J by 6 bases, leaving 6 bases between them. This CDR3 region has 13 residues. CDR1 is LNHNV, CDR2 YYDKDF, per germline (reference sequence). CDR3 bases: TGTGCCACCAGCAGAGAGGGCATCAATGAGCAGTTCTTC. It encodes CATSREGINEQFF.

The V gene is TRBV11-2, the J gene TRBJ2-1, with D unclear. The CDR3 runs to 17 residues. The V end was cut by 0 bases, the J end by 9 bases, with 21 bases between. Germline loops: CDR1 SGHAT, CDR2 FQNNGV. CDR3 loop: CASSLDVNRQQRGEQFF. Here the CDR3 DNA reads TGTGCCAGCAGCTTAGATGTGAACCGCCAGCAGCGCGGTGAGCAGTTCTTC.

This sequence joins TRBV5-1 and TRBJ2-7; D remains ambiguous. The V gene lost 3 bases and the J gene lost 1 base, with 8 bases spanning the gap. The length of the CDR3 is 13 residues. Germline lookup yields CDR1 SGHRS and CDR2 YFSETQ. CDR3: CASSSLGSYEQYF. As DNA, the CDR3 is TGCGCCAGCAGCTCCCTAGGGTCCTACGAGCAGTACTTC.

This chain uses TRBV7-8 with TRBJ1-4, with 9 bases aligning to TRBD1. CDR1 SGHVS and CDR2 FQNEAQ come from the germline V gene. The junction had 5 bases not matched to a gene; V was cut back by 6 bases and J by 3 bases. The CDR3 contains 15 residues. The CDR3 protein is CASSWGTGPNEKLFF. The CDR3 DNA sequence: TGTGCCAGCAGTTGGGGGACAGGGCCTAATGAAAAACTGTTTTTT.

The chain uses TRBV11-2 and TRBJ2-1, with D possibly TRBD1 on 6 matching bases. V lost 3 bases to trimming and J lost 9 bases, with 18 bases between them. Germline lookup yields CDR1 SGHAT and CDR2 FQNNGV. This CDR3 is 15 amino acids long. The CDR3 bases are TGTGCCAGCAGCTTGGCGACTGGACAGACACCTGAGCAGTTCTTC. Its protein product is CASSLATGQTPEQFF.

The J gene is TRBJ1-2, the V gene TRBV5-4; 10 bases map to TRBD1. Germline V gene data show CDR1 as SGHNT and CDR2 as YYREEE (reference sequence). The V segment lost 2 bases and the J segment 7 bases; nucleotides outside the gene matches: 5. The CDR3 sequence is 14 residues long. CDR3 region: CASSFPGQGSGYTF. The CDR3 bases are TGTGCCAGCAGCTTTCCGGGACAGGGGTCTGGCTACACCTTC.

The CDR3 loop reads CASSSPPSYEQYF. Here the CDR3 DNA reads TGCGCCAGCAGCTCCCCCCCCTCCTACGAGCAGTACTTC. The chain joins TRBV5-1 to TRBJ2-7; the D is unclear. Germline V lookup: CDR1 SGHRS, CDR2 YFSETQ. V was pared by 3 bases and J by 0 bases, with 7 bases between. This CDR3 is 13 amino acids long.

V gene TRBV2 combines with J gene TRBJ2-5; tentative D call: TRBD1 (7 bases). CDR1 is SNHLY, CDR2 FYNNEI, per germline. Trimming took off 3 bases at V and 3 bases at J, with 14 bases between the two ends. The CDR3 sequence is 15 residues long. The DNA of the CDR3 is TGTGCCAGCAGTGATGGATCAGGGGGGAAAGAGACCCAGTACTTC. It specifies CASSDGSGGKETQYF. Full variable domain (outside the CDR3, taken from reference TRBV2 and TRBJ2-5): EPEVTQTPSHQVTQMGQEVILRCVPISNHLYFYWYRQILGQKVEFLVSFYNNEISEKSEIFDDQFSVERPDGSNFTLKIRSTKLEDSAMYFCASSDGSGGKETQYFGPGTRLLVL.

This chain links TRBV5-4 with TRBJ2-5; 7 bases match TRBD2. The trim removed 4 bases at V and 4 bases at J, leaving 13 bases unmatched. From germline, CDR1 is SGHNT and CDR2 YYREEE (reference sequence). The CDR3 consists of 16 residues. The CDR3 sequence is CASSTGEREGTETQYF. The CDR3 nucleotides are TGTGCCAGCAGCACCGGGGAGCGGGAAGGCACAGAGACCCAGTACTTC.

A single count supports this clone. The chain carries TRBV7-2 and TRBJ2-7; TRBD2 matches 10 bases. This CDR3 spans 15 amino acids. CDR1 and CDR2 (germline): SGHTA, FQGNSA. Germline trimming cut 0 bases from V and 3 bases from J; bases unmatched to any gene: 2. The CDR3 reads CASSLAPSGSYEQYF. The CDR3, as DNA: TGTGCCAGCAGCTTAGCGCCTAGCGGGAGCTACGAGCAGTACTTC.

This clone has just a few counts. The CDR3 DNA follows: TGTGCCAGCAGTATACAGGGTTACACTGAAGCTTTCTTT. This gives the protein CASSIQGYTEAFF. The V call is TRBV6-5, the J call TRBJ1-1; perhaps TRBD1 as D (6 bases). Trimming left V 5 bases short and J 3 bases short, with 10 bases between. This CDR3 has 13 amino acids. CDR1 and CDR2 from the germline V gene are MNHEY and SVGAGI.

The J gene is TRBJ1-2, the V gene TRBV30; possible D gene TRBD1, 5 bases. Germline assignment: CDR1 GTSNPN and CDR2 SVGIG (reference sequence). The V and J ends lost 4 bases and 7 bases respectively, with 19 bases between them. This CDR3 contains 14 residues. CDR3: CAWNRGTKKAGYTF. The CDR3 DNA sequence: TGTGCCTGGAATAGGGGCACGAAGAAGGCTGGCTACACCTTC.

This clone was found a few times. The genes are TRBV7-9 and TRBJ1-1; 7 positions match TRBD1. V lost 7 bases and J lost 4; bases outside the gene matches: 6. The CDR3 is 13 residues long. The germline V gene encodes CDR1 SEHNR and CDR2 FQNEAQ (reference sequence). In DNA, the CDR3 is TGTGCCAGCACCCAGGGGGGTCCCACTGAAGCTTTCTTT. Its protein is CASTQGGPTEAFF.

The rearrangement joins TRBV4-3 to TRBJ1-6; maybe TRBD1 (5 bases). Germline CDR1 reads LGHNA; CDR2 reads YSLEER. CDR3 length: 17 residues. V dropped 0 bases and J dropped 7 bases, with 16 bases sitting between them. In DNA form, the CDR3 reads TGCGCCAGCAGCCAAGAAGGAGGGCAGGGTGGGAATTCACCCCTCCACTTT. Protein sequence: CASSQEGGQGGNSPLHF.

About this clone: Distinct nucleotide sequences in the sample also encode this CDR3. The gene calls are TRBV6-5 and TRBJ1-5; 7 bases align to TRBD1. V lost 4 bases and J lost 4; bases outside the gene matches: 4. Per germline, CDR1 MNHEY and CDR2 SVGAGI. The CDR3 extends over 14 amino acids. CDR3 in amino acids: CASSSGQLNQPQHF. The CDR3 nucleotides are TGTGCCAGCAGTTCGGGACAGCTTAATCAGCCCCAGCATTTT.

This chain uses TRBV5-1 with TRBJ2-5; no clear D gene. V was trimmed by 7 bases and J by 4 bases, leaving 11 bases between them. Germline lookup yields CDR1 SGHRS and CDR2 YFSETQ. The CDR3 totals 12 residues. CDR3 nucleotide sequence: TGCGCCAGCTCGAGGCCCCCAGAGACCCAGTACTTC. This encodes CASSRPPETQYF. The full variable domain, with the rest looked up from reference TRBV5-1 and TRBJ2-5, is KAGVTQTPRYLIKTRGQQVTLSCSPISGHRSVSWYQQTPGQGLQFLFEYFSETQRNKGNFPGRFSGRQFSNSRSEMNVSTLELGDSALYLCASSRPPETQYFGPGTRLLVL.

Note on this clone: Relative to the germline gene, one junction end is altered; a read error may explain this. The V call is TRBV2, the J call TRBJ2-2; 7 bases are shared with TRBD2. This CDR3 has 11 amino acids. CDR1 SNHLY and CDR2 FYNNEI come from the germline V gene. Here the CDR3 DNA reads TGTGCCAGCAGTGTTACGGGGGGGCTGTTTTTT. Translated: CASSVTGGLFF.

In regard to this clone: Within the sample, other DNA sequences also encode this same CDR3. The chain is built from TRBV6-1 and TRBJ2-1, with no clear D. The CDR3 covers 12 residues. Trimming pared 3 bases from V and 4 bases from J, leaving 4 bases between. The germline V gene encodes CDR1 MNHNS and CDR2 SASEGT. CDR3 in amino acids: CASSERYNEQFF. For the CDR3, the DNA is TGTGCCAGCAGTGAGCGGTACAATGAGCAGTTCTTC.

With respect to this clone: Additional DNA sequences in this sample encode the identical CDR3. The chain is built from TRBV18 and TRBJ2-3; 9 bases are a match to TRBD1. After removal of 4 bases from V and 1 base from J, the junction contained 0 bases not matched to a gene. This CDR3 region has 14 residues. The germline V gene encodes CDR1 KGHSH and CDR2 LQKENI. CDR3 sequence (DNA): TGTGCCAGCTCACGACAGGGGGGCACAGATACGCAGTATTTT. As protein: CASSRQGGTDTQYF. The variable domain in full, with the rest retrieved from reference TRBV18 and TRBJ2-3, is NAGVMQNPRHLVRRRGQEARLRCSPMKGHSHVYWYRQLPEEGLKFMVYLQKENIIDESGMPKERFSAEFPKEGPSILRIQQVVRGDSAAYFCASSRQGGTDTQYFGPGTRLTVL.

The chain carries TRBV19 and TRBJ1-1, with TRBD1 as a possible D gene (6 bases). This CDR3 is 15 amino acids long. Per the germline V gene, CDR1 is LNHDA and CDR2 is SQIVND (reference sequence). Between the trimmed V and J ends, which lost 7 bases and 1 base, there was a span of 16 bases. The CDR3 region has the DNA TGTGCCAGTACCCCCGGGGGGCACTCGAACACTGAAGCTTTCTTT. This gives the protein CASTPGGHSNTEAFF.

The chain links TRBV2 to TRBJ2-7, with unresolved D. Trimming left V 11 bases short and J 0 bases short, with 11 bases between. The CDR3 length is 12 residues. In germline, CDR1 is SNHLY, CDR2 FYNNEI. Written as DNA, the CDR3 is TGTGCCTCGAGGATCCTCTCCTACGAGCAGTACTTC. Residues: CASRILSYEQYF. Based on the CDR3 plus reference TRBV2 and TRBJ2-7, the full variable domain is EPEVTQTPSHQVTQMGQEVILRCVPISNHLYFYWYRQILGQKVEFLVSFYNNEISEKSEIFDDQFSVERPDGSNFTLKIRSTKLEDSAMYFCASRILSYEQYFGPGTRLTVT.

The CDR3, as DNA: TGCGCCAGCAGCTTGTATAGGGATTTATACAATGAGCAGTTCTTC. Translated: CASSLYRDLYNEQFF. The chain employs TRBV5-1 and TRBJ2-1; D uncertain. Trimming cost V 1 base and J 4 bases, with 12 bases left between them. CDR3 length equals 15 residues. CDR1 and CDR2 (germline): SGHRS, YFSETQ. The full variable domain, rest sourced from reference TRBV5-1 and TRBJ2-1, is KAGVTQTPRYLIKTRGQQVTLSCSPISGHRSVSWYQQTPGQGLQFLFEYFSETQRNKGNFPGRFSGRQFSNSRSEMNVSTLELGDSALYLCASSLYRDLYNEQFFGPGTRLTVL.

This chain connects TRBV9 to TRBJ2-7; D may be TRBD1 (6 bases). This CDR3 comprises 15 residues. CDR1 is SGDLS, CDR2 YYNGEE, per germline. V was clipped by 3 bases and J by 5 bases, with 18 bases between them. The CDR3 sequence: CASSAETGPLDEQYF. The CDR3 DNA is TGTGCCAGCAGCGCCGAGACAGGCCCCTTGGACGAGCAGTACTTC.

The V call is TRBV9, the J call TRBJ2-1, with 8 bases aligning to TRBD2. This CDR3 has 15 amino acids. Trimming at V came to 4 bases and at J to 8 bases, leaving 11 bases not matched to a gene. CDR1 and CDR2 from the germline V gene are SGDLS and YYNGEE. The CDR3 DNA sequence: TGTGCCAGCAGCCCTCGAGTAGCGGGAACCCATGAGCAGTTCTTC. Translating gives CASSPRVAGTHEQFF.

This chain links TRBV10-2 with TRBJ2-3; 9 positions agree with TRBD2. Germline values: CDR1 WSHSY, CDR2 SAAADI. Trimming at V came to 0 bases and at J to 5 bases, leaving 6 bases not matched to a gene. This CDR3 contains 16 residues. CDR3 loop: CASSESWAGGQDTQYF. CDR3 DNA sequence: TGCGCCAGCAGTGAGTCGTGGGCGGGGGGGCAAGATACGCAGTATTTT.

The chain recombines TRBV4-1 with TRBJ2-3, with 10 nucleotides matching TRBD2. This CDR3 has 18 residues. Trimming took 2 bases from V and 1 from J; bases not matched to a gene: 9. CDR1 and CDR2 from the germline V gene are MGHRA and YSYEKL. The CDR3 DNA sequence: TGCGCCAGCAGCCAAAGTCCTAGCGGGAGCGTTGGCACAGATACGCAGTATTTT. It yields the protein CASSQSPSGSVGTDTQYF.

As for this clone: The same CDR3 is also encoded by other DNA sequences in this sample. The genes are TRBV5-1 and TRBJ1-2, with 9 bases identical to TRBD1. This CDR3 region has 13 residues. Looked up from germline, CDR1 is SGHRS and CDR2 is YFSETQ. After removal of 0 bases from V and 8 bases from J, the junction contained 2 bases not matched to a gene. The CDR3 bases are TGCGCCAGCAGCTTGGGGACAGGGGTCGGCTACACCTTC. It encodes CASSLGTGVGYTF.

The V and J genes are TRBV12-5 and TRBJ2-1; D is tentatively TRBD1 or TRBD2 (5 bases each). Between the trimmed V and J ends, which lost 0 bases and 7 bases, there was a span of 16 bases. The germline V gene has CDR1 LGHNT and CDR2 FRNRAP. The CDR3 sequence is 16 residues long. In DNA form, the CDR3 reads TGTGCTAGTGGTTTGGTAGACGGGGCGTTCGTTAATGAGCAGTTCTTC. Residues: CASGLVDGAFVNEQFF.

CDR3 nucleotide sequence: TGTGCCACCAGCAGAGATTCAGTCGAGCAGTACTTC. This sequence encodes CATSRDSVEQYF. The chain links TRBV15 to TRBJ2-7; D remains ambiguous. The germline V gene has CDR1 LNHNV and CDR2 YYDKDF (reference sequence). The CDR3 is made up of 12 amino acids. Between the trimmed V and J ends, which lost 0 bases and 6 bases, there was a span of 6 bases.

This chain links TRBV18 with TRBJ1-2, with D unresolved. With 3 bases removed from V and 5 bases from J, the gap between germline ends came to 10 bases. The CDR3 sequence is 13 residues long. Germline-derived CDR1 and CDR2 are KGHSH and LQKENI. The CDR3 protein is CASSPTEEYGYTF. In nucleotides, the CDR3 is TGTGCCAGCTCACCCACAGAGGAGTATGGCTACACCTTC.